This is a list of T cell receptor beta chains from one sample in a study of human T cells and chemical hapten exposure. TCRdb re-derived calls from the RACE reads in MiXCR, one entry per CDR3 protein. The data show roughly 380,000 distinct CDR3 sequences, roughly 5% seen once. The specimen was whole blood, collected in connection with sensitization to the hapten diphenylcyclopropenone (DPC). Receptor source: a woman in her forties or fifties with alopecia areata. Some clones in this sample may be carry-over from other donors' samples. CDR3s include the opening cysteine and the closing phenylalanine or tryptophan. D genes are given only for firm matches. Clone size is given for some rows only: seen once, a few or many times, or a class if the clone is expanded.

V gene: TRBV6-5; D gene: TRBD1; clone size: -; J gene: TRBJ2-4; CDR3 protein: CASTHLGTGANIQYF; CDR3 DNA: TGTGCCAGCACCCATTTGGGGACAGGGGCTAACATTCAGTACTTC
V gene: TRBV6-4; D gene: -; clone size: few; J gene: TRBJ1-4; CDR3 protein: CASSDPLTATNEKLFF; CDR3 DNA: TGTGCCAGCAGTGACCCCCTGACAGCAACTAATGAAAAACTGTTTTTT
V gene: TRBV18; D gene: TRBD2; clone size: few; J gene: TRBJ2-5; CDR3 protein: CASSLSAGGETQYF; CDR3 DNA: TGTGCCAGCTCACTCTCAGCGGGAGGGGAGACCCAGTACTTC
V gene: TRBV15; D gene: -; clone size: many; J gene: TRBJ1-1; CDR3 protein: CATSGSRARNTEAFF; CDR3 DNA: TGTGCCACCAGCGGATCCAGGGCTAGGAACACTGAAGCTTTCTTT
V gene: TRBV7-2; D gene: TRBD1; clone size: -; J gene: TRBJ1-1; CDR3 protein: CASSSYRGPNEAFF; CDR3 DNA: TGTGCCAGCAGCTCCTACAGGGGGCCTAATGAAGCTTTCTTT
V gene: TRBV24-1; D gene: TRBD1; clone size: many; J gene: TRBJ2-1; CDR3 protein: CATSGAGGNEQFF; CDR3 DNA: TGTGCCACCAGTGGAGCAGGGGGCAATGAGCAGTTCTTC
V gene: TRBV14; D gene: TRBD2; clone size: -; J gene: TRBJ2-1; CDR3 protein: CASSPGLAPGEQFF; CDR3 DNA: TGTGCCAGCAGTCCGGGACTAGCGCCCGGCGAGCAGTTCTTC
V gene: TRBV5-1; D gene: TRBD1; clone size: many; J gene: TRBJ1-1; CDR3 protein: CASSVGQVFMNTEAFF; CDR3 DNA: TGCGCCAGCAGCGTGGGACAGGTGTTCATGAACACTGAAGCTTTCTTT
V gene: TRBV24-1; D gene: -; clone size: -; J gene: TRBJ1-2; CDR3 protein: CATSDTGTAYGYTF; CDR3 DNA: TGTGCCACCAGTGACACCGGGACGGCCTATGGCTACACCTTC
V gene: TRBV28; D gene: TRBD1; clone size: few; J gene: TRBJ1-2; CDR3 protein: CASSSGQGSNSGYTF; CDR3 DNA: TGTGCCAGCAGTTCCGGACAGGGTAGTAACTCTGGCTACACCTTC
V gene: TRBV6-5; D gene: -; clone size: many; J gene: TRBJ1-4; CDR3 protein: CASTRVGVGNEKLFF; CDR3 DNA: TGTGCCAGCACCCGGGTTGGCGTGGGTAATGAAAAACTGTTTTTT
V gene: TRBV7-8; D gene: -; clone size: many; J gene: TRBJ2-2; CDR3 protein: CASTSPDFNTGELFF; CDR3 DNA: TGTGCCAGCACCTCTCCCGATTTTAACACCGGGGAGCTGTTTTTT
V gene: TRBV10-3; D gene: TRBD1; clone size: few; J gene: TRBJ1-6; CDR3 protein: CAIRSQGAKSPLHF; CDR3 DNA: TGTGCCATCAGATCCCAGGGGGCAAAATCACCCCTCCACTTT
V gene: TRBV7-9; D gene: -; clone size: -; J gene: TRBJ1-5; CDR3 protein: CASSLQGNYQPQHF; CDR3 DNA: TGTGCCAGCAGCTTACAAGGAAACTATCAGCCCCAGCATTTT
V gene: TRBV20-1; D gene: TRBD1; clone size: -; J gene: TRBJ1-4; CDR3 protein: CSASGQGEKLFF; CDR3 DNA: TGCAGTGCTTCGGGACAGGGTGAAAAACTGTTTTTT
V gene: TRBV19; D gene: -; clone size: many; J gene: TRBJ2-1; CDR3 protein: CASSIAGVSYNEQFF; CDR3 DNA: TGTGCCAGTAGTATAGCAGGGGTCTCCTACAATGAGCAGTTCTTC
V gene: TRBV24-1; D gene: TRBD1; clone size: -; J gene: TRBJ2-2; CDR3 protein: CATSDPDRENTGELFF; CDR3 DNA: TGTGCCACCAGTGATCCGGACAGGGAGAACACCGGGGAGCTGTTTTTT
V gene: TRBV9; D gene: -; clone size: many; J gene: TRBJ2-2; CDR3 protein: CASKTGPGTGELFF; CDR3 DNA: TGTGCCAGCAAGACGGGTCCTGGCACCGGGGAGCTGTTTTTT
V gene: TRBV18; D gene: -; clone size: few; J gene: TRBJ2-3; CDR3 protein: CASSRRQAITDTQYF; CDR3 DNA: TGTGCCAGCTCCCGACGACAGGCTATCACAGATACGCAGTATTTT
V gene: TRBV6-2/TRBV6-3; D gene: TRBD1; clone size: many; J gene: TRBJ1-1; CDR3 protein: CASRGDREIMNTEAFF; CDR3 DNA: TGTGCCAGCAGGGGGGACAGGGAAATAATGAACACTGAAGCTTTCTTT
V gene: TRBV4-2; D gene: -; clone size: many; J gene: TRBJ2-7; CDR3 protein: CASSQGPRLQYF; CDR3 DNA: TGTGCCAGCAGCCAAGGCCCTCGCCTGCAGTACTTC
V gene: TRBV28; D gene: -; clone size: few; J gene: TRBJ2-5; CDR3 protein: CASNPIQDQETQYF; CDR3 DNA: TGTGCCAGCAATCCTATCCAAGACCAAGAGACCCAGTACTTC
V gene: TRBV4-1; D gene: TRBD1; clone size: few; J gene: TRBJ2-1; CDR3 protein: CASSQTGEDPEQFF; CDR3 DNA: TGCGCCAGCAGCCAGACAGGGGAGGACCCTGAGCAGTTCTTC
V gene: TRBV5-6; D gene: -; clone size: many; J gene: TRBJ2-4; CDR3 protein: CASSLGQATNIQYF; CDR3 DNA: TGTGCCAGCAGCTTGGGACAGGCGACAAACATTCAGTACTTC
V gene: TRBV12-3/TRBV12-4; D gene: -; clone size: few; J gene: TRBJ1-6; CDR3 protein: CASSWGAYNSPLHF; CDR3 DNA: TGTGCCAGCAGTTGGGGGGCCTATAATTCACCCCTCCACTTT
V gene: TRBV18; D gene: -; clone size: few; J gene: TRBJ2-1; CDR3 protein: CASSLTVPGNNEQFF; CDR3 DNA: TGTGCCAGCTCACTTACAGTCCCTGGAAACAATGAGCAGTTCTTC
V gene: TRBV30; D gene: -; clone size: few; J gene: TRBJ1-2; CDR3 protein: CAWSLGDPDGYTF; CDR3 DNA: TGTGCCTGGAGTTTGGGGGATCCTGATGGCTACACCTTC
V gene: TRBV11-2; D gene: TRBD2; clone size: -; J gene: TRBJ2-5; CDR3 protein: CASNELGLGETQYF; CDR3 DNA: TGTGCCAGCAACGAACTCGGACTAGGAGAGACCCAGTACTTC
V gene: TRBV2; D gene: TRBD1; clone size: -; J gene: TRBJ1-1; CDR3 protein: CASTGGKGNTEAFF; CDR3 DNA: TGTGCCAGCACAGGGGGGAAGGGGAACACTGAAGCTTTCTTT
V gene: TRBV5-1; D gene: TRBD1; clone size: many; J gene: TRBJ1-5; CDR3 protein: CASSGTGGQPQHF; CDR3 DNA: TGCGCCAGCAGCGGGACAGGGGGCCAGCCCCAGCATTTT
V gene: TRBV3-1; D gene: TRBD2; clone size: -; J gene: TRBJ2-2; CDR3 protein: CASSQELAGLNTGELFF; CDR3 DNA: TGTGCCAGCAGCCAAGAACTAGCGGGCCTGAACACCGGGGAGCTGTTTTTT
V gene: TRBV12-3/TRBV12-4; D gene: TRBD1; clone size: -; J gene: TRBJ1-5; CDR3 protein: CASSPGQGSGNQPQHF; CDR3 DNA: TGTGCCAGCAGCCCCGGACAGGGGAGTGGCAATCAGCCCCAGCATTTT
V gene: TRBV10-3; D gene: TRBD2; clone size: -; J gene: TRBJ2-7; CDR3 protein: CAISGPGLATYEQYF; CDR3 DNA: TGTGCCATCAGTGGCCCGGGACTAGCAACGTACGAGCAGTACTTC
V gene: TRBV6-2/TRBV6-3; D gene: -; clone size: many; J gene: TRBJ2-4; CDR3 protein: CASSSRQTSTKNIQYF; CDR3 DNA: TGTGCCAGCAGTTCCAGACAGACGAGTACCAAAAACATTCAGTACTTC
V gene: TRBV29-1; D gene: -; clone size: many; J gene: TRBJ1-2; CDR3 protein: CSVDPTEDYGYTF; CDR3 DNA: TGCAGCGTGGACCCGACAGAGGACTATGGCTACACCTTC
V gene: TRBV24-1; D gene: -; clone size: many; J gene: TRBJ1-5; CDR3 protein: CATSDLIGTDSNQPQHF; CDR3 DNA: TGTGCCACCAGTGATTTAATCGGGACGGATAGCAATCAGCCCCAGCATTTT
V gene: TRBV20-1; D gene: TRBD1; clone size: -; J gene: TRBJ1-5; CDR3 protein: CSARPTGVNQPQHF; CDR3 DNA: TGCAGTGCTAGACCAACAGGGGTCAATCAGCCCCAGCATTTT